This T cell receptor beta chain emerged from a study of beta chain features in type 1 diabetes. Sequencing targeted expressed TCRB transcripts, as all isolated RNA had been reverse transcribed. Assay: immunoSEQ multiplex PCR; the TCRdb copy retains only in-frame clones and omits some. The sample contains 110,000 or so clones, roughly 43% of which appear only once. The CDR3 has 11 amino acids. V lost 6 bases and J 6 bases, leaving 12 bases between the germline ends. Germline lookup yields CDR1 DFQATT and CDR2 SNEGSKA (reference sequence). The chain recombines TRBV20-1 with TRBJ2-7, with D possibly being TRBD1 (5 bases). The material sequenced was stem cell memory CD4+ T cells from blood. This TCR came from a woman aged 18-35 years in good health. The CDR3 DNA sequence: TGCAGTGCAAGACCCAGGGCCGAGCAGTACTTC. Its translation: CSARPRAEQYF.